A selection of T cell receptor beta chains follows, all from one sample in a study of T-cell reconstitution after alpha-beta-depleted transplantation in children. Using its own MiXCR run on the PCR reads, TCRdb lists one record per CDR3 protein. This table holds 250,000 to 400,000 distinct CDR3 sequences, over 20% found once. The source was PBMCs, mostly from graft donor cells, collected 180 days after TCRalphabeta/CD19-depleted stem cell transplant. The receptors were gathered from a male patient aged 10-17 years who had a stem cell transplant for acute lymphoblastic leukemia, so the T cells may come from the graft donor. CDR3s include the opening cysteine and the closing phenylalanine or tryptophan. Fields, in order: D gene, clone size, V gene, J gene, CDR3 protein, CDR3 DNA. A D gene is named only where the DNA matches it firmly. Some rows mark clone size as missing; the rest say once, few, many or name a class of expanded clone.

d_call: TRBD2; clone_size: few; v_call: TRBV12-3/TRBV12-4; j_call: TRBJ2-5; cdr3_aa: CASSPGLGKETQYF; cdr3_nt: TGTGCCAGCAGTCCCGGACTAGGTAAAGAGACCCAGTACTTC
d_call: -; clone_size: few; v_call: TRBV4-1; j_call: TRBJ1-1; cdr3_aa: CASSQRTGQNTEAFF; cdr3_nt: TGCGCCAGCAGCCAAAGAACAGGGCAGAACACTGAAGCTTTCTTT
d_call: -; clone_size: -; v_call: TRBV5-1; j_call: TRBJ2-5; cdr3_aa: CASGLAGQFKETQYF; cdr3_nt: TGCGCCAGCGGCTTGGCCGGGCAGTTCAAAGAGACCCAGTACTTC
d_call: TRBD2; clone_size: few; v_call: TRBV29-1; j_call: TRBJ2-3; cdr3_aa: CSVEPRLAGEITDTQYF; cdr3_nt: TGCAGCGTTGAACCCAGACTAGCGGGAGAGATAACAGATACGCAGTATTTT
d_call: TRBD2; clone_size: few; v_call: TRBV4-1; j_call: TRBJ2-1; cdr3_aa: CASSQDAGTNSYNEQFF; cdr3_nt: TGCGCCAGCAGCCAAGATGCCGGGACTAACTCCTACAATGAGCAGTTCTTC
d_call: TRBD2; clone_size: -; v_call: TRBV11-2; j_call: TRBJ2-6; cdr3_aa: CASSSYGLAVSGANVLTF; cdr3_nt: TGTGCCAGCAGCTCCTATGGACTAGCGGTATCTGGGGCCAACGTCCTGACTTTC
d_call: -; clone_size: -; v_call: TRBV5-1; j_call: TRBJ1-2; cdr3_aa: CASSLERNYGYTF; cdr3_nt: TGCGCCAGCAGCTTGGAACGGAACTATGGCTACACCTTC
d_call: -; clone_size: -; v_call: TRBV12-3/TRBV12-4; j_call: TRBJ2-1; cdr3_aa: CASSFLTGKNEQFF; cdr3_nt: TGTGCCAGCAGTTTTCTCACAGGGAAGAATGAGCAGTTCTTC
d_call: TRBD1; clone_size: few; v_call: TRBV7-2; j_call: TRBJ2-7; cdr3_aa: CASSGQPSYEQYF; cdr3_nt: TGTGCCAGTTCGGGACAGCCATCCTACGAGCAGTACTTC
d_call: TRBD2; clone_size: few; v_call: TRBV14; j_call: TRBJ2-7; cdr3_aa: CASSPWTSGSHEQYF; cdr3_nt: TGTGCCAGCAGCCCCTGGACTAGCGGGAGCCACGAGCAGTACTTC
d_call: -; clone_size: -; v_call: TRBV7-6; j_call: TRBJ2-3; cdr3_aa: CASSLNLGRDLTDTQYF; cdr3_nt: TGTGCCAGCAGCTTAAACCTGGGGCGGGACCTCACAGATACGCAGTATTTT
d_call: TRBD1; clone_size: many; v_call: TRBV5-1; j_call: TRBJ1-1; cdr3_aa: CASSFTTGGPEAFF; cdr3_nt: TGCGCCAGCAGCTTTACTACAGGGGGGCCAGAAGCTTTCTTT
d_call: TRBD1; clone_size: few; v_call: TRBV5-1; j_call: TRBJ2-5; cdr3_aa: CASSPGTVDMETQYF; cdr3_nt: TGCGCCAGCAGCCCCGGGACAGTGGATATGGAGACCCAGTACTTC
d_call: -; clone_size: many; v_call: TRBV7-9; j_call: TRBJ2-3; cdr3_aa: CASSLEDTQYF; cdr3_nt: TGTGCCAGCAGCTTGGAAGATACGCAGTATTTT
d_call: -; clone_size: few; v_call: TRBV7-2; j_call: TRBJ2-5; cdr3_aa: CASTLGFWETQYF; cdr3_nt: TGTGCCAGCACTTTGGGGTTTTGGGAGACCCAGTACTTC
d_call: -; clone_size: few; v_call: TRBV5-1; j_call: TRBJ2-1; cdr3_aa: CASSDSVYNEQFF; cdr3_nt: TGCGCCAGCAGTGATTCCGTCTACAATGAGCAGTTCTTC
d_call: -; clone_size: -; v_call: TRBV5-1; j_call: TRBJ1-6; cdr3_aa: CASSLLGIGNSPLHF; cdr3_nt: TGCGCCAGCAGCTTGCTGGGGATTGGAAATTCACCCCTCCACTTT
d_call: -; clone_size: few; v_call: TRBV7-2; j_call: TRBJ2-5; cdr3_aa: CASSLSRGPETQYF; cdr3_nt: TGTGCCAGCAGCTTATCGCGGGGCCCGGAGACCCAGTACTTC
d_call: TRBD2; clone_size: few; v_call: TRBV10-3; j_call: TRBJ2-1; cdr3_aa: CAIRDSGSEQFF; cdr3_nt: TGTGCCATCAGGGATAGCGGGAGTGAGCAGTTCTTC
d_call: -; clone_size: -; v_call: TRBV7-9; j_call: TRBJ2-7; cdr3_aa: CASSSDAYYEQYF; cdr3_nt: TGTGCCAGCAGCTCCGACGCCTACTACGAGCAGTACTTC
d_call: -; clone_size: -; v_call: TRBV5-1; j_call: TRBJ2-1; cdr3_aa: CASSLVGGGPSSYNEQFF; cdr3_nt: TGCGCCAGCAGCTTGGTGGGGGGGGGCCCGAGCTCCTACAATGAGCAGTTCTTC
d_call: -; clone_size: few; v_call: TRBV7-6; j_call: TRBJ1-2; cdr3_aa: CASSPHPGVTEGGYTF; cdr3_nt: TGTGCCAGCAGCCCTCACCCGGGGGTAACAGAAGGAGGCTACACCTTC
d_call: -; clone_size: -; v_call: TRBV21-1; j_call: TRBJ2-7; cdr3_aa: CASSLQGPQQPYEQYF; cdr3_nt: TGTGCCAGCAGCCTACAAGGGCCCCAACAGCCCTACGAGCAGTACTTC
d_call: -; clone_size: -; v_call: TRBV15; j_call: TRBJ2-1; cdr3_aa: CATSRVNEQFF; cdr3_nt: TGTGCCACCAGCAGAGTGAATGAGCAGTTCTTC
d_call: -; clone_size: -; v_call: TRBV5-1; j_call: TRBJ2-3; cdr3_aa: CASIRTASMVDTQYF; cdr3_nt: TGCGCCAGTATAAGGACAGCCTCAATGGTTGATACGCAGTATTTT
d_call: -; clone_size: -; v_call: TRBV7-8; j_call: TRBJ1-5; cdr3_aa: CASSLGSGYSYQPQHF; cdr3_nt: TGTGCCAGCAGCTTAGGGAGCGGGTACTCTTATCAGCCCCAGCATTTT
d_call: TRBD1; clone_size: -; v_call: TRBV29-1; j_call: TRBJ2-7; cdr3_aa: CSVTVWDSSYEQYF; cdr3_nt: TGCAGCGTCACGGTCTGGGACAGTTCCTACGAGCAGTACTTC
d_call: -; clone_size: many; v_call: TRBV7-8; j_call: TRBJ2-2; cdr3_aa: CASSLAVGTGELFF; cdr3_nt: TGTGCCAGCAGCTTAGCAGTCGGGACCGGGGAGCTGTTTTTT
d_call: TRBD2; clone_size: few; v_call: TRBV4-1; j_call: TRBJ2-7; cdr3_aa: CASRIAGGAYEQYF; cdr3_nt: TGCGCCAGCAGGATAGCGGGAGGAGCCTACGAGCAGTACTTC
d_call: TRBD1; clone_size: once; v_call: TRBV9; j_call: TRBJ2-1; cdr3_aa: CASSNRDRNYNEQFF; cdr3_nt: TGTGCCAGCAGCAACCGGGACAGGAATTACAATGAGCAGTTCTTC
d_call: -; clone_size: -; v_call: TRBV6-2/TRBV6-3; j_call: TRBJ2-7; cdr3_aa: CASSYSQKNEQYF; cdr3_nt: TGTGCCAGCAGTTACTCGCAGAAGAACGAGCAGTACTTC
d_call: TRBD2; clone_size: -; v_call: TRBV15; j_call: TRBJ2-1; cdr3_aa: CATNLREDYNEQFF; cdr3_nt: TGTGCCACCAACCTCCGGGAGGACTACAATGAGCAGTTCTTC
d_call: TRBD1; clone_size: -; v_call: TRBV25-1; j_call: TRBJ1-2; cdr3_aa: CASTATGFGTGYTF; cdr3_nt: TGTGCCAGCACCGCGACAGGGTTCGGGACAGGCTACACCTTC
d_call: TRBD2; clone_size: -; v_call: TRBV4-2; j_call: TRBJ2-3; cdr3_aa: CASSQDPGTTVTDTQYF; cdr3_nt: TGTGCCAGCAGCCAAGATCCCGGGACTACCGTCACAGATACGCAGTATTTT
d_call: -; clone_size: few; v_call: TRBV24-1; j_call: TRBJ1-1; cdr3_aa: CATSVKRGANTEAFF; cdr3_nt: TGTGCCACCAGTGTTAAGCGGGGGGCTAACACTGAAGCTTTCTTT
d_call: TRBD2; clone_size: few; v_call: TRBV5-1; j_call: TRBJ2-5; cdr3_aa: CASSLTSGNLQETQYF; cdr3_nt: TGCGCCAGCAGCTTAACTAGCGGGAACCTCCAAGAGACCCAGTACTTC
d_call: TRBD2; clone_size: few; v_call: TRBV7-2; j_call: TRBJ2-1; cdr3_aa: CASSLVWLAGFYNEQFF; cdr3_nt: TGTGCCAGCAGCTTAGTGTGGCTAGCGGGTTTCTACAATGAGCAGTTCTTC
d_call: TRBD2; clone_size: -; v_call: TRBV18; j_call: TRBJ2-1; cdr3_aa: CASSPPLGTSPYNEQFF; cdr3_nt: TGTGCCAGCTCACCACCGCTCGGGACTAGTCCCTACAATGAGCAGTTCTTC
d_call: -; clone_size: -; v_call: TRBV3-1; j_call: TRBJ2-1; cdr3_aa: CASRFGLSSYNEQFF; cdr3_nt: TGTGCCAGCAGATTCGGACTCAGCTCCTACAATGAGCAGTTCTTC
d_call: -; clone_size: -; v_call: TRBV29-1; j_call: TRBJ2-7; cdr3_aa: CSAGVTSTNEQYF; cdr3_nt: TGCAGCGCTGGGGTGACTAGTACAAACGAGCAGTACTTC
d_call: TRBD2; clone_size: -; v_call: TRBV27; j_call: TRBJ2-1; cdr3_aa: CASSPPSSGRDSNEQFF; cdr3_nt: TGTGCCAGCAGTCCTCCGTCTAGCGGGAGGGATAGTAATGAGCAGTTCTTC
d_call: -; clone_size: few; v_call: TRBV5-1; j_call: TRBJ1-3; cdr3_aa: CASSPYYRVSGNTIYF; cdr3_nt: TGCGCCAGCAGCCCCTATTACAGGGTGTCAGGAAACACCATATATTTT
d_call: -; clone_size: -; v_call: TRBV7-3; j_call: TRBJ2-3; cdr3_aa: CASSLTTGSHPYF; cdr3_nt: TGTGCCAGCAGCTTAACGACGGGATCTCATCCGTATTTT
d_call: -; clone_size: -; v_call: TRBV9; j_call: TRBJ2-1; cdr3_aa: CASSTFNEQFF; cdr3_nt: TGTGCCAGCAGCACCTTTAATGAGCAGTTCTTC
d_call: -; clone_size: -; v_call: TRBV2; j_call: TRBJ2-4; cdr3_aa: CASSVAHLIPKNIQYF; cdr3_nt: TGTGCCAGCAGTGTGGCCCATCTCATACCCAAAAACATTCAGTACTTC
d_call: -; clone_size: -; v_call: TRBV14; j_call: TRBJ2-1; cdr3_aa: CASSQDVAEPYNEQFF; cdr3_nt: TGTGCCAGCAGCCAAGACGTGGCGGAACCCTACAATGAGCAGTTCTTC
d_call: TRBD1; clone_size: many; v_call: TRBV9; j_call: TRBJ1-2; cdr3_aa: CASSPQGAYGYTF; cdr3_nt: TGTGCCAGCAGCCCTCAGGGGGCTTATGGCTACACCTTC